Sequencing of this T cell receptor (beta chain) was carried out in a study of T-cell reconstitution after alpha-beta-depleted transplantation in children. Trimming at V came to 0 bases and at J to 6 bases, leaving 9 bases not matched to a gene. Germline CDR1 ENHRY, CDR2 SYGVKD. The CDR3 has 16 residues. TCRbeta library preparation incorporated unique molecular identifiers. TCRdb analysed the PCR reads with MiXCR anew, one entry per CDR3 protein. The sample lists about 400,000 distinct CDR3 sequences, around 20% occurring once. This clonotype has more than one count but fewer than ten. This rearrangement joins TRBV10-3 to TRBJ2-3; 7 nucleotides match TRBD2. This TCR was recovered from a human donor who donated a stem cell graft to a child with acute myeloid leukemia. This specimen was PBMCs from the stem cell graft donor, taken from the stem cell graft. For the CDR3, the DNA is TGTGCCATCAGTGAGTCGAACCGACTAGCAGTGGATACGCAGTATTTT. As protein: CAISESNRLAVDTQYF.